This T cell receptor (beta chain) was recorded in a study of tumor-infiltrating lymphocytes in primary liver carcinoma. TCR beta cDNA was prepared out of roughly 520 ng total RNA by means of a constant-region primer. Library construction for TCR beta comprised three nested multiplex PCR rounds performed with slightly modified ARM-PCR. A C-beta reverse primer was combined with TRBV1-TRBV30 forward primers in the first two PCR rounds, and each round had around 10 cycles. Each CDR3 protein is one row after TCRdb ran MiXCR on the multiplex PCR reads. Of some 32,000 distinct CDR3 sequences in the sample, over 65% were seen once. After removal of 3 bases from V and 9 bases from J, the junction contained 10 bases not matched to a gene. The CDR3 totals 16 residues. CDR1 and CDR2 (germline): MGHRA, YSYEKL. Scientists recovered RNA and DNA together from roughly 21-30 mg of unsorted bulk tissue.

This sequence was found in a man aged 40-49 years with primary liver carcinoma and hepatitis B virus infection. Material: liver tumor tissue from sampling region 5. Subset meaning: tumor region T5, tumor centre. The chain couples TRBV4-1 to TRBJ1-6, with 8 nucleotides matching TRBD1. The CDR3 region has the DNA TGCGCCAGCAGCCACTACCTACAGGGGGTGGGTTCACCCCTCCACTTT. Translation gives CASSHYLQGVGSPLHF.